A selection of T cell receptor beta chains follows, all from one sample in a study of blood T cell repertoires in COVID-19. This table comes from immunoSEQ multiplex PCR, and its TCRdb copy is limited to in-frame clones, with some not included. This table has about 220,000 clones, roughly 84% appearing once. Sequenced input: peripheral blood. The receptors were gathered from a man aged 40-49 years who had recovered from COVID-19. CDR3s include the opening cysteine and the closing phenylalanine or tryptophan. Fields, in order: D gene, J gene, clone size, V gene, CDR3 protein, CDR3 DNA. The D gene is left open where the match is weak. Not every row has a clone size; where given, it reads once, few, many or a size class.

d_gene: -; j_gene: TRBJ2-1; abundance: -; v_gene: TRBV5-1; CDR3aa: CASSFRVGNEQFF; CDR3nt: TGCGCCAGCAGCTTCAGGGTTGGAAATGAGCAGTTCTTC
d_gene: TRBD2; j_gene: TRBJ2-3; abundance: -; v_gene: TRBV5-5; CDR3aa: CASSSSRTSSTDTQYF; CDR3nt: TGTGCCAGCAGCAGTTCCCGGACTAGTTCCACAGATACGCAGTATTTT
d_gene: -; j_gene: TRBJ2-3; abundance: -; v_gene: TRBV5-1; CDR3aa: CASSPGTSTDTQYF; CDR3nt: TGCGCCAGCAGCCCAGGGACTAGCACAGATACGCAGTATTTT
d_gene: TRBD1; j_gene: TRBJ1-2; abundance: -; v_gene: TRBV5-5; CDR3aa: CASSPGTVSYGYTF; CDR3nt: TGTGCCAGCAGCCCTGGGACAGTAAGCTATGGCTACACCTTC
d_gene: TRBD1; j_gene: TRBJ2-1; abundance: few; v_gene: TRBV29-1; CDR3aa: CSVVKGTGTYNEQFF; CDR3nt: TGCAGCGTTGTTAAAGGGACAGGGACCTACAATGAGCAGTTCTTC
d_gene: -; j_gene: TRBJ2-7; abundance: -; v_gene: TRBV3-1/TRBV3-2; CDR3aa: CASSQVSSSYEQYF; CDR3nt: TGTGCCAGCAGCCAAGTGTCTAGTAGCTACGAGCAGTACTTC
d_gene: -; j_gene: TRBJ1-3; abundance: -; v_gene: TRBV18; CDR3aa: CASSLDGSSGNTIYF; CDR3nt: TGTGCCAGCTCCCTGGACGGGAGCTCTGGAAACACCATATATTTT
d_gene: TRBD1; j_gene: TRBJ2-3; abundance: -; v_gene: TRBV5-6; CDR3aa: CASSLDRGEDTQYF; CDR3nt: TGTGCCAGCAGCCTGGACAGGGGGGAAGATACGCAGTATTTT
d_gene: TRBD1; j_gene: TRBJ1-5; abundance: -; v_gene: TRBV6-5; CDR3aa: CASSSQGNQPQHF; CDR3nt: TGTGCCAGCAGTTCACAGGGGAATCAGCCCCAGCATTTT
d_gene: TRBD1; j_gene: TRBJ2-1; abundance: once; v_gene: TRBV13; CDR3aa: CASSNPEGADGNEQFF; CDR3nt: TGTGCCAGCAGCAATCCAGAGGGGGCAGATGGGAATGAGCAGTTCTTC
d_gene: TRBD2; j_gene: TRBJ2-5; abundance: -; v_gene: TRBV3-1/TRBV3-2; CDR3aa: CASSLAPGGTTTQYF; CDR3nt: TGTGCCAGCAGCCTGGCCCCGGGGGGGACTACGACCCAGTACTTC
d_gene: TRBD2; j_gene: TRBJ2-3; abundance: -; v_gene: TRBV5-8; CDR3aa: CASSLRLAGEGDTQYF; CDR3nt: TGTGCCAGCAGCTTGAGGCTAGCGGGAGAAGGAGATACGCAGTATTTT
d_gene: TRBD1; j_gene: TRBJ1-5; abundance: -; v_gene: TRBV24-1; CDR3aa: CATSDSKTDRGLGQPQHF; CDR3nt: TGTGCCACCAGTGACTCGAAAACGGACAGGGGGCTCGGTCAGCCCCAGCATTTT
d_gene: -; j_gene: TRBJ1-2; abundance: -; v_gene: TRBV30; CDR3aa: CAWIIDWGPRGYTF; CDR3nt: TGTGCCTGGATAATAGATTGGGGCCCCCGAGGCTACACCTTC
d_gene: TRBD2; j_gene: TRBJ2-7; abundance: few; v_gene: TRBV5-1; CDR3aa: CASRLGLAGGYEQYF; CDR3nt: TGCGCCAGCAGGTTAGGACTAGCGGGAGGGTACGAGCAGTACTTC
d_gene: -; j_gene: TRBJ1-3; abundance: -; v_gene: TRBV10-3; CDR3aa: CAISESLGNTIYF; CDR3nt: TGTGCCATCAGTGAGTCGTTAGGAAACACCATATATTTT
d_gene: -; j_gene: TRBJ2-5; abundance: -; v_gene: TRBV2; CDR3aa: CASGRGIAGETQYF; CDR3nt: TGTGCCAGCGGAAGAGGGATTGCGGGAGAGACCCAGTACTTC
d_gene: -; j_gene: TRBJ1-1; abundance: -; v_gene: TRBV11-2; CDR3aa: CASSLDAFGAFF; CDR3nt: TGTGCCAGCAGCTTAGACGCTTTCGGAGCTTTCTTT
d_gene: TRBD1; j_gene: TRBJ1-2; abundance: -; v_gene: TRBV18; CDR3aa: CASLSQQGATGYTF; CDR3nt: TGTGCCAGTCTTTCACAGCAGGGGGCGACGGGCTACACCTTC
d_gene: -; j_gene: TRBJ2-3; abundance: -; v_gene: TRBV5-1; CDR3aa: CASSLQGPTDTQYF; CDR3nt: TGCGCCAGCAGCTTGCAGGGGCCCACAGATACGCAGTATTTT
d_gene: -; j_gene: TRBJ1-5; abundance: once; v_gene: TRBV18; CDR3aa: CASSRAGGGNQPQHF; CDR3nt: TGTGCTTCCTCGAGGGCAGGAGGGGGCAATCAGCCCCAGCATTTT
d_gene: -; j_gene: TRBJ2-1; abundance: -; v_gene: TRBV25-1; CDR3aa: CASSHRGFRDNEQFF; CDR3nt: TGTGCCAGCAGCCATCGGGGGTTTCGGGACAATGAGCAGTTCTTC
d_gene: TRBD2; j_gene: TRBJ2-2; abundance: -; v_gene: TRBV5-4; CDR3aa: CASSFGGTSGRSGGELFF; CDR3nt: TGTGCCAGCAGCTTTGGCGGGACTAGCGGGAGGTCGGGCGGGGAGCTGTTTTTT
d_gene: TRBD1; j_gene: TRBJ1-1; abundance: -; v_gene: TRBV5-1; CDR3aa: CASSPWTGLEAEAFF; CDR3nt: TGCGCCAGCAGCCCTTGGACAGGGCTGGAGGCTGAAGCTTTCTTT
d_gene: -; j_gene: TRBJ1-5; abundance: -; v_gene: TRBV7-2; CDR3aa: CASSLGASYSNQPQHF; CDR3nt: TGTGCCAGCAGCTTAGGGGCCTCTTATAGCAATCAGCCCCAGCATTTT
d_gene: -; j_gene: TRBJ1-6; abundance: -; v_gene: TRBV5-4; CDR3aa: CASSLEPGIDSPLHF; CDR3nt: TGTGCCAGCAGCTTGGAGCCGGGGATTGATTCACCCCTCCACTTT
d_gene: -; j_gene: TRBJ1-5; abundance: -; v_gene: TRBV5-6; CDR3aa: CASSFYNRVNQPQHF; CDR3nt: TGTGCCAGCAGCTTTTATAACAGGGTGAATCAGCCCCAGCATTTT
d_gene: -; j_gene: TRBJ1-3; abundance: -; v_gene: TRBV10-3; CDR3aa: CAISVSTAGNTIYF; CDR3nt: TGTGCCATCAGTGTCTCGACAGCTGGAAACACCATATATTTT
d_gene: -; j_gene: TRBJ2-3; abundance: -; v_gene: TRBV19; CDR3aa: CASSITPGATQYF; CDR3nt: TGTGCCAGTAGTATAACCCCGGGAGCTACGCAGTATTTT
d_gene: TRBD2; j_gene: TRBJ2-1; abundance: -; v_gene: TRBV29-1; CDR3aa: CSVEEETSATYNEQFF; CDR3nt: TGCAGCGTTGAAGAGGAAACTAGCGCAACCTACAATGAGCAGTTCTTC
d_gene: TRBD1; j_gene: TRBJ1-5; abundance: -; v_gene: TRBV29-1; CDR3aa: CSAGSGQGGSQHF; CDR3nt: TGCAGCGCGGGGTCAGGACAGGGCGGCTCCCAGCATTTT
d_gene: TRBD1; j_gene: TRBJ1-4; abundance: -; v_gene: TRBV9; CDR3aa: CASNRQGDEKLFF; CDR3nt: TGTGCCAGCAACCGACAGGGGGACGAAAAACTGTTTTTT
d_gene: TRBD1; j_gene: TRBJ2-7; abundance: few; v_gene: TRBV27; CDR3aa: CASSPNRDRVIGQYF; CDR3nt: TGTGCCAGCAGTCCCAACCGGGACAGGGTAATTGGGCAGTACTTC
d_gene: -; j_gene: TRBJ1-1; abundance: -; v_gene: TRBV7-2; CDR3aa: CASSLDSRGTEAFF; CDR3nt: TGTGCCAGCAGCTTAGACAGCCGGGGGACTGAAGCTTTCTTT
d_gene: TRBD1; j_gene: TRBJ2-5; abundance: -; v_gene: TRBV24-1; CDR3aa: CATSDPRTGLETQYF; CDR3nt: TGTGCCACCAGTGATCCTCGGACAGGGTTGGAGACCCAGTACTTC
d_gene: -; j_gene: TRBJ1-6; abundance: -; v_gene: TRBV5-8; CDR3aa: CASSLGRPSGALHF; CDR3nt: TGTGCCAGCAGCTTGGGAAGGCCGTCCGGGGCCCTCCACTTT
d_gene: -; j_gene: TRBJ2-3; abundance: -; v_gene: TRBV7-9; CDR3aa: CASSDSYQLLGDTQYF; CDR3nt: TGTGCCAGCAGCGACAGTTACCAACTGCTGGGGGATACGCAGTATTTT
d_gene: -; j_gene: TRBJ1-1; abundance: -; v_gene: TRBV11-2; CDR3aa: CASSPASGAEAFF; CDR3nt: TGTGCCAGCAGCCCCGCTTCGGGGGCTGAAGCTTTCTTT
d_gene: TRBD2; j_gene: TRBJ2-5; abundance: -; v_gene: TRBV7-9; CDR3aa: CASSAPQGTSATRETQYF; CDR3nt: TGTGCCAGCAGCGCGCCGCAAGGGACTAGCGCGACGAGGGAGACCCAGTACTTC
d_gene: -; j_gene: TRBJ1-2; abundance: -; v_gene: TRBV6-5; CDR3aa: CASSYARAYGYTF; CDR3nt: TGTGCCAGCAGTTACGCCAGGGCCTATGGCTACACCTTC
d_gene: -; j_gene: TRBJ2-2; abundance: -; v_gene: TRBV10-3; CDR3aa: CAISEPDLNTGELFF; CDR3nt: TGTGCCATCAGTGAGCCTGACTTGAACACCGGGGAGCTGTTTTTT
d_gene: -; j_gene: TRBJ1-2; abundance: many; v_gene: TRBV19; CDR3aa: CASRGLGGLYGYTF; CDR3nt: TGTGCCAGTAGAGGTCTGGGGGGACTCTATGGCTACACCTTC
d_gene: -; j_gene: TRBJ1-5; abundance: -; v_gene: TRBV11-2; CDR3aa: CASSLAKGQPQHF; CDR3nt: TGTGCCAGCAGCTTAGCGAAGGGGCAGCCCCAGCATTTT
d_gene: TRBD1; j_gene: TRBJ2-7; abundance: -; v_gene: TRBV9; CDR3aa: CASSLRTGDTYEQYF; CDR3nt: TGTGCCAGCAGCCTCCGGACAGGGGACACCTACGAGCAGTACTTC
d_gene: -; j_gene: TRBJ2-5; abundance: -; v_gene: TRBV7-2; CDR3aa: CASSLYATDGQETQYF; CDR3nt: TGTGCCAGCAGCTTATATGCCACAGATGGACAAGAGACCCAGTACTTC
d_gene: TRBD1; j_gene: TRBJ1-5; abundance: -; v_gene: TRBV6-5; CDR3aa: CASRAGGGGQPQHF; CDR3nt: TGTGCCAGCAGAGCAGGGGGTGGGGGGCAGCCCCAGCATTTT
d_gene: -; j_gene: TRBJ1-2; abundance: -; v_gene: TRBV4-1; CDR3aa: CASSQVAGAYGYTF; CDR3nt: TGCGCCAGCAGCCAAGTTGCAGGGGCCTATGGCTACACCTTC
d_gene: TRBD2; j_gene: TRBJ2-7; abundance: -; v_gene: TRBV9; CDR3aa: CASSLSGAGEQYF; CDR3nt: TGTGCCAGCAGCCTAAGTGGAGCGGGGGAGCAGTACTTC
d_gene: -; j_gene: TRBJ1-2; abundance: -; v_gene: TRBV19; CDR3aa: CASSIYRVGYTF; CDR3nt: TGTGCCAGTAGTATCTACAGAGTAGGCTACACCTTC
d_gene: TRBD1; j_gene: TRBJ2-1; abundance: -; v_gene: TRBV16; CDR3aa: CASSQQTGGGYNEQFF; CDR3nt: TGTGCCAGCAGCCAGCAGACAGGGGGCGGGTACAATGAGCAGTTCTTC
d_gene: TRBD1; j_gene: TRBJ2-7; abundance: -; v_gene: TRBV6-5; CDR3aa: CASSPGQGLDEQYF; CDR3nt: TGTGCCAGCAGTCCAGGACAGGGGCTCGACGAGCAGTACTTC
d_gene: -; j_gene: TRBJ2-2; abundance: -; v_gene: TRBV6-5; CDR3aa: CASSRDIQGGELFF; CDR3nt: TGTGCCAGCAGCCGGGACATTCAAGGTGGGGAGCTGTTTTTT
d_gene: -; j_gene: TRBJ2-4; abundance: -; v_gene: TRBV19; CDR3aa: CASSNPGEKNIQYF; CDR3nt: TGTGCCAGTAGCAATCCAGGGGAAAAAAACATTCAGTACTTC
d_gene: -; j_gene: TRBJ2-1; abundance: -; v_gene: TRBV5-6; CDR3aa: CASSRLTSDRNEQFF; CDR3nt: TGTGCCAGCAGCCGATTAACTTCCGACAGGAATGAGCAGTTCTTC
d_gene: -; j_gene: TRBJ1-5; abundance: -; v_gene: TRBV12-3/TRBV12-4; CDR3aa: CASSLTGNQPQHF; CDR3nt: TGTGCCAGCAGTTTAACGGGCAATCAGCCCCAGCATTTT